Listed below are T cell receptor beta chains from one sample, sequenced in a study of CD8+ T cells in alopecia areata. Generated by immunoSEQ multiplex PCR, the TCRdb table keeps only in-frame clones and is missing some. The sample records around 100,000 clones, roughly three fifths being singletons. This specimen was CD8+ T cells sorted from blood, taken at week 24, from a patient treated with tofacitinib. These TCRs come from a human donor with alopecia areata. CDR3s include the opening cysteine and the closing phenylalanine or tryptophan. A D gene is named only where the DNA matches it firmly. Clone size is shown for a subset of rows, as once, few, many or a class of expanded clone.

cdr3_nt	cdr3_aa	j_call	v_call	d_call	clone_size
TGTGCCAGCAGCGCCCTTTCGAATGCAGATACGCAGTATTTT	CASSALSNADTQYF	TRBJ2-3	TRBV9	-	few
TGTGCCAGCAGTGAAAGGACAGGGGGCTCCTACGAGCAGTACTTC	CASSERTGGSYEQYF	TRBJ2-7	TRBV6-1	TRBD1	-
TGTGCCAGCAGCTTAACAGGCGTTTCACCCCTCCACTTT	CASSLTGVSPLHF	TRBJ1-6	TRBV7-3	-	few
TGTGCCAGCAGCTTAGGCCTCGGGACAGGGTACCCCTACGAGCAGTACTTC	CASSLGLGTGYPYEQYF	TRBJ2-7	TRBV13	TRBD1	-
TGTGCCAGCAGCTTCTTAGATACGCAGTATTTT	CASSFLDTQYF	TRBJ2-3	TRBV7-8	-	-
TGTGCCAGCAGTTTATCGACTAGCAGTGAGACCCAGTACTTC	CASSLSTSSETQYF	TRBJ2-5	TRBV27	TRBD2	few
TGTGCCAGCAGCCCGGGACAGGAACTTACCTACGAGCAGTACTTC	CASSPGQELTYEQYF	TRBJ2-7	TRBV7-9	TRBD1	-
TGCGCCAGCAGCACCTCAGGGACCTCCTACGAGCAGTACTTC	CASSTSGTSYEQYF	TRBJ2-7	TRBV5-1	-	-
TGTGCCATCAGTGAAGGGCAGTGGGAAGCGAACTATGGCTACACCTTC	CAISEGQWEANYGYTF	TRBJ1-2	TRBV10-3	-	few
TGTGCCAGCAGTTTCAGGGGCTTTAGCACAGATACGCAGTATTTT	CASSFRGFSTDTQYF	TRBJ2-3	TRBV27	-	-
TGTGCCAGCAGCGCCGACAACGACTACGAGCAGTACTTC	CASSADNDYEQYF	TRBJ2-7	TRBV7-9	-	-
TGTGCCACTAAGGGGACGGGTGCTGGATACGAGCAGTACTTC	CATKGTGAGYEQYF	TRBJ2-7	TRBV2	-	-
TGTGCCAGCAGCTCACCTCTTGGGACAGGGGAAGGCTACACCTTC	CASSSPLGTGEGYTF	TRBJ1-2	TRBV7-9	TRBD1	-
TGTGCCACCAGCGGCAGTCAAGAGACCCAGTACTTC	CATSGSQETQYF	TRBJ2-5	TRBV15	-	few
TGTGCCATCAGCCAAATGACAGGCTACGAGCAGTACTTC	CAISQMTGYEQYF	TRBJ2-7	TRBV10-3	-	-
TGTGCCAGCAGCCCGGGACAGGGACTACCATATAGCAATCAGCCCCAGCATTTT	CASSPGQGLPYSNQPQHF	TRBJ1-5	TRBV2	TRBD1	-
TGTGCCAGCAGCTTGGGACAGGACACTAACTATGGCTACACCTTC	CASSLGQDTNYGYTF	TRBJ1-2	TRBV7-6	TRBD1	-
TGTGCCTGGACAACCGGGACAGGGGGCTACGAGCAGTACTTC	CAWTTGTGGYEQYF	TRBJ2-7	TRBV30	TRBD1	-
TGTGCCAGCAGTTACTCGGAGGGACAGCCCTATGGCTACACCTTC	CASSYSEGQPYGYTF	TRBJ1-2	TRBV6-5	TRBD1	-
TGTGCCAGCAGAGTGACAGAATATCCTGAGCAGTTCTTC	CASRVTEYPEQFF	TRBJ2-1	TRBV2	-	-
TGTGCCAGTAGTATAGATTGGGAGGACAGTCGCTACGAGCAGTACTTC	CASSIDWEDSRYEQYF	TRBJ2-7	TRBV19	-	-
TGCGCCAGCAGCCGCGCAACAGAACAGGGAAATTCACCCCTCCACTTT	CASSRATEQGNSPLHF	TRBJ1-6	TRBV4-3	-	-
TGTGCCAGCAGCGCCAGAGACAGTAAAAACATTCAGTACTTC	CASSARDSKNIQYF	TRBJ2-4	TRBV7-9	-	-
TGTGCCAGCAGCCCGGACCGGTCCTACGAGCAGTACTTC	CASSPDRSYEQYF	TRBJ2-7	TRBV27	-	once
TGTGCCAGCAGTTACTCGGACAAGTTCCAAGAGACCCAGTACTTC	CASSYSDKFQETQYF	TRBJ2-5	TRBV6-5	-	once
TGTGCCAGCAGCGCCAGGGTTTCCAACACAGATACGCAGTATTTT	CASSARVSNTDTQYF	TRBJ2-3	TRBV9	-	-
TGTGCCAGCGGTGTGGACAGCACCGGGGAGCTGTTTTTT	CASGVDSTGELFF	TRBJ2-2	TRBV6-4	-	-
TGTGCCAGCAGCTTCCGACAGGGCCGAAGCTCCTACAATGAGCAGTTCTTC	CASSFRQGRSSYNEQFF	TRBJ2-1	TRBV11-2	TRBD1	-
TGTGCCAGCAGGACAGGGGACACCGGGGAGCTGTTTTTT	CASRTGDTGELFF	TRBJ2-2	TRBV6-4	TRBD1	-
TGTGCCAGCAGCTTAAACAGGGGGCGAACAGACACCATATATTTT	CASSLNRGRTDTIYF	TRBJ1-3	TRBV7-9	TRBD1	-
TGCAGCGTTGAAGTCTACACCGGGGAGCTGTTTTTT	CSVEVYTGELFF	TRBJ2-2	TRBV29-1	-	-
TGTGCCAGTAGTATACGGGACAGGAATCAGCCCCAGCATTTT	CASSIRDRNQPQHF	TRBJ1-5	TRBV19	TRBD1	-
TGTGCCAGCAGCCCACCGGGAGCTAGCTCCTACGAGCAGTACTTC	CASSPPGASSYEQYF	TRBJ2-7	TRBV11-2	-	-
TGTGCCAGCAGTTTTACGACAGAGAACACTGAAGCTTTCTTT	CASSFTTENTEAFF	TRBJ1-1	TRBV7-2	-	-